This TCR beta chain came from a study of shared clonotypes between healthy human individuals. On the study more broadly: Those who served as donors were a couple of women and a few men between the ages of 18 and 49.

This was a deep-level run. The protocol was immunoSEQ multiplex PCR, while the TCRdb copy is restricted to in-frame clones and leaves out a portion. The table includes about 2.3 million clones, 85% to 95% detected once. V lost 3 bases and J lost 0; bases outside the gene matches: 9. Germline V gene sequence: CDR1 MNHEY, CDR2 SMNVEV (reference sequence). The CDR3 has 18 amino acids. The receptor was isolated from a man aged 18 to 30 in good health. Some clones in this sample may be carry-over from other donors' samples. This chain joins TRBV27 and TRBJ2-1, with 9 bases that match TRBD2. The sequenced sample consisted of naive CD4+ T cells from PBMCs. Subset described: CD45RA+ positively selected. The CDR3 nucleotides are TGTGCCAGCAGTTTGTGGCTAGCGGGACCAGACTCCTACAATGAGCAGTTCTTC. Residues: CASSLWLAGPDSYNEQFF.